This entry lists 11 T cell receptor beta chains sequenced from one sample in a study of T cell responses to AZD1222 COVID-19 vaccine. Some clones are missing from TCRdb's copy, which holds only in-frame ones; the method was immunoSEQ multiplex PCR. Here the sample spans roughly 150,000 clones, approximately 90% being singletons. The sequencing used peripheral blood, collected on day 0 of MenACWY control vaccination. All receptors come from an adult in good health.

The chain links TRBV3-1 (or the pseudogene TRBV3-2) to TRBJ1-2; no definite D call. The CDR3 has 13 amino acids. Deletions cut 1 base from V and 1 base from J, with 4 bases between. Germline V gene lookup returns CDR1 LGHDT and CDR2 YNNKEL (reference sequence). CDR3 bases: TGTGCCAGCAGCCAAGCAGATAACTATGGCTACACCTTC. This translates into CASSQADNYGYTF.

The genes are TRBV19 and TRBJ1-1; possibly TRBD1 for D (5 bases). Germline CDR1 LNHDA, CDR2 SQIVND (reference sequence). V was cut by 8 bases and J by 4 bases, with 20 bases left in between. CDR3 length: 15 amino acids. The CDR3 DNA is TGTGCCAGTGCGATGGGCCCTGGGAGGGGCACTGAAGCTTTCTTT. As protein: CASAMGPGRGTEAFF.

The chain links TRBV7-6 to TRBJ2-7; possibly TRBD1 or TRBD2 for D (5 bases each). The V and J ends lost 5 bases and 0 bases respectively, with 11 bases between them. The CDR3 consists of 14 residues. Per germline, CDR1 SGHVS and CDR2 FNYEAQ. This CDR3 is CASSLSGTSYEQYF. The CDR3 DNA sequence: TGTGCCAGCAGCCTCTCAGGGACCTCCTACGAGCAGTACTTC.

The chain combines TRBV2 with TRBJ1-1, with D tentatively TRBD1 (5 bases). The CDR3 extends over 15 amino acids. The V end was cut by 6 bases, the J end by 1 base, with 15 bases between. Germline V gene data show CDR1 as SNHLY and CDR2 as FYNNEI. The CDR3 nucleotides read TGTGCCAGCAGGGGTCAAAGGGACCCGAACACTGAAGCTTTCTTT. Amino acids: CASRGQRDPNTEAFF.

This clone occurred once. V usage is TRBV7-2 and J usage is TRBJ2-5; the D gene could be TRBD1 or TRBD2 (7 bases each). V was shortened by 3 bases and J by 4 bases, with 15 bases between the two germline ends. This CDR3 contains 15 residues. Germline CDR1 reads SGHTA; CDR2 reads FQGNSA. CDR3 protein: CASSFSTGRGETQYF. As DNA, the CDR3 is TGTGCCAGCAGCTTCTCGACAGGGAGGGGAGAGACCCAGTACTTC.

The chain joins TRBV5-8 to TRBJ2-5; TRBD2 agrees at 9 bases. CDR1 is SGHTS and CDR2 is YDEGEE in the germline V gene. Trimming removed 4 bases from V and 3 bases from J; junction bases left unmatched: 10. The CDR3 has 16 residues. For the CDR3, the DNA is TGTGCCAGCAGCCTAGGTGCGGGAGGGCATAAAGAGACCCAGTACTTC. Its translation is CASSLGAGGHKETQYF. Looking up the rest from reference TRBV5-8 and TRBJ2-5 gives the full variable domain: EAGVTQSPTHLIKTRGQQATLRCSPISGHTSVYWYQQALGLGLQFLLWYDEGEERNRGNFPPRFSGRQFPNYSSELNVNALELEDSALYLCASSLGAGGHKETQYFGPGTRLLVL.

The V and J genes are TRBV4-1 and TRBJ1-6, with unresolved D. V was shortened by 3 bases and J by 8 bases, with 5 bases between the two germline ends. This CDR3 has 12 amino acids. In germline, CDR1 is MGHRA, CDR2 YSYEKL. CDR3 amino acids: CASSQADSPLHF. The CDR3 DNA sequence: TGCGCCAGCAGCCAGGCTGATTCACCCCTCCACTTT.

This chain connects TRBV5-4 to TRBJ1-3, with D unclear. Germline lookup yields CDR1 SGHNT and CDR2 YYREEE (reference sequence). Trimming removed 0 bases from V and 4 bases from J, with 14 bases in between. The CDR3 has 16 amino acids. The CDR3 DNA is TGTGCCAGCAGCTTGGGGGGATTCGCGGAAGGAAACACCATATATTTT. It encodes CASSLGGFAEGNTIYF.

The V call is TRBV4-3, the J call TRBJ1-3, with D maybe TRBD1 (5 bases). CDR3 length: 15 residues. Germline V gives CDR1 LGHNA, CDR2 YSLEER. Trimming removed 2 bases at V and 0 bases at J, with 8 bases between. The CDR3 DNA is TGCGCCAGCAGCCAACAGGGATACTCTGGAAACACCATATATTTT. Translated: CASSQQGYSGNTIYF.

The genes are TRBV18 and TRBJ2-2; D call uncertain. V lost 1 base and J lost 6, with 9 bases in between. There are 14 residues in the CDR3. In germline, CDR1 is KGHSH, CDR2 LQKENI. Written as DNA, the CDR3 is TGTGCCAGCTCACCACTACTCGGTGCCGGGGAGCTGTTTTTT. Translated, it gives CASSPLLGAGELFF.

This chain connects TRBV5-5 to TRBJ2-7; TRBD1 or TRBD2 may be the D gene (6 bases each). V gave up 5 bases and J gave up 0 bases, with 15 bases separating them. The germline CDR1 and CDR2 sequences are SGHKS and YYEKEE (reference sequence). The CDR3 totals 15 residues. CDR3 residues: CASRGGQSRSYEQYF. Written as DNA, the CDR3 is TGTGCCAGCAGGGGGGGACAAAGTCGCTCCTACGAGCAGTACTTC.